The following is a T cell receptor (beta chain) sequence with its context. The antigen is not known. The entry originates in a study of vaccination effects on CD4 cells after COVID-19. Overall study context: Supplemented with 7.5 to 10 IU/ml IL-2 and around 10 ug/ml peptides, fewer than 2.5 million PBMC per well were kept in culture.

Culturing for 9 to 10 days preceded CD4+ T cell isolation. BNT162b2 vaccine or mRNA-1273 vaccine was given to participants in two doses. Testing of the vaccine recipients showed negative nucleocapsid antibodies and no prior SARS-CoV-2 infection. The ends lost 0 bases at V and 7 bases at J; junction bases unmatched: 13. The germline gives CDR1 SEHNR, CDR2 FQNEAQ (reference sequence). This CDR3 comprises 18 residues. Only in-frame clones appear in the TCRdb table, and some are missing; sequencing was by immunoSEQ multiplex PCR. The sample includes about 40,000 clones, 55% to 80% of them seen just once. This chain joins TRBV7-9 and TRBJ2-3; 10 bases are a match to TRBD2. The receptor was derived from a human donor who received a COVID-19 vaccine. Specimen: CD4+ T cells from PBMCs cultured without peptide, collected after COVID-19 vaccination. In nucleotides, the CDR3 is TGTGCCAGCAGCTTAGCGGCTTCGGTTAGCGGGAGGTTAAATACGCAGTATTTT. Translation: CASSLAASVSGRLNTQYF. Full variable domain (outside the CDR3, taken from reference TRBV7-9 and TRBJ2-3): DTGVSQNPRHKITKRGQNVTFRCDPISEHNRLYWYRQTLGQGPEFLTYFQNEAQLEKSRLLSDRFSAERPKGSFSTLEIQRTEQGDSAMYLCASSLAASVSGRLNTQYFGPGTRLTVL.